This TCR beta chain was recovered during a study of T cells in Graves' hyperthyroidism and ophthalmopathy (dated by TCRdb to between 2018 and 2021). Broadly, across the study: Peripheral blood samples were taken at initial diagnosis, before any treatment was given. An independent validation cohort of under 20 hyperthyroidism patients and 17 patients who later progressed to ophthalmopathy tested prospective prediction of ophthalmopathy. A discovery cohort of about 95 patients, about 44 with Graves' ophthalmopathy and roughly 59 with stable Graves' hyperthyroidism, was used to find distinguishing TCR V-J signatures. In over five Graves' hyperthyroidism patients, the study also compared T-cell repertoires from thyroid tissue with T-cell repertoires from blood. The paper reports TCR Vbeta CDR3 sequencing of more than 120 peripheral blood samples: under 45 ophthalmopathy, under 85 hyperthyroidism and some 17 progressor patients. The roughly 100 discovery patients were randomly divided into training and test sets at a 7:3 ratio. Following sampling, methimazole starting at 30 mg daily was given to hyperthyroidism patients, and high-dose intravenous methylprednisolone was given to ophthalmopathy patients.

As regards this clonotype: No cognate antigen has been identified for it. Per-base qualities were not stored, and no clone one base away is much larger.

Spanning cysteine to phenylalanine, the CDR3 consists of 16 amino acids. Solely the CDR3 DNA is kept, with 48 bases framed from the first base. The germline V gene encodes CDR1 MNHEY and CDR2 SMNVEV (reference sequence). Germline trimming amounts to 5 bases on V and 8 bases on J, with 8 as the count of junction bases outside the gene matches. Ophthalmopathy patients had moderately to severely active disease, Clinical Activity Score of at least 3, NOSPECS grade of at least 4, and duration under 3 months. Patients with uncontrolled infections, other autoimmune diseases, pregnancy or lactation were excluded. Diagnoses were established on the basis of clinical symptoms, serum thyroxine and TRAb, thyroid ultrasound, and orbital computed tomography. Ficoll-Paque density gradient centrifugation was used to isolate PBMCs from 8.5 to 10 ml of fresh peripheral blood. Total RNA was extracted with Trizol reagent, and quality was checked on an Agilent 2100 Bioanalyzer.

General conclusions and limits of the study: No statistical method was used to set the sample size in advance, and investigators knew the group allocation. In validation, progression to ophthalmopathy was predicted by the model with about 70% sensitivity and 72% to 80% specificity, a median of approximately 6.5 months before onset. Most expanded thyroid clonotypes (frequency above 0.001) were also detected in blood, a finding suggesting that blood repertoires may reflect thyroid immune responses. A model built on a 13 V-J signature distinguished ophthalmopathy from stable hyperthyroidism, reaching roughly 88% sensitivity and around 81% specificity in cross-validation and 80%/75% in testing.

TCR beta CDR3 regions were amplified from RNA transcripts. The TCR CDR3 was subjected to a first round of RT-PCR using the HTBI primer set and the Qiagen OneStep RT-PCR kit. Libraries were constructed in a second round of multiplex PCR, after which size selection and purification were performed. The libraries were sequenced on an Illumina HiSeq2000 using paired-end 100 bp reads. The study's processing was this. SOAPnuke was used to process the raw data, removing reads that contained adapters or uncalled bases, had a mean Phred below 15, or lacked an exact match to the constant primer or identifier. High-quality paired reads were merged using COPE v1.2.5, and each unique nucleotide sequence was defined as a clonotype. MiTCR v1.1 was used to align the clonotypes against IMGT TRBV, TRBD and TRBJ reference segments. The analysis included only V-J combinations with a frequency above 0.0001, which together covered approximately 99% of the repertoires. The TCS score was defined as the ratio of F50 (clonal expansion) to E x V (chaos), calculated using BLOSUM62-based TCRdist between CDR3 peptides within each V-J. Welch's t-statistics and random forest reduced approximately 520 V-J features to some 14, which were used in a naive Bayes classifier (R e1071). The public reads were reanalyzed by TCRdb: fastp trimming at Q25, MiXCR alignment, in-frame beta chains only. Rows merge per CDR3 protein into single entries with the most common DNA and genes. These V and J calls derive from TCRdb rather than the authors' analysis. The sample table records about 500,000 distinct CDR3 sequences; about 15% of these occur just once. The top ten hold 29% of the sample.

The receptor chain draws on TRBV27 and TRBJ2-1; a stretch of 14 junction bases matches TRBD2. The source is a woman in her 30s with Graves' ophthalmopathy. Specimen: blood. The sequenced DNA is TGTGCCAGCAGTCCGGGACTAGCGGGAGAATTAGATGAGCAGTTCTTC. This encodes CASSPGLAGELDEQFF.